These T cell receptor beta chains were read from a single sample in a study of blood T cell dynamics during melanoma immunotherapy. Generated by immunoSEQ multiplex PCR, the TCRdb table keeps only in-frame clones and is missing some. Of around 15,000 clones in the sample, about 94% are singletons; the top ten hold 0.9% to 0.95%. The material was blood, obtained from a patient treated with checkpoint blockade. The receptors come from a human donor with melanoma. The CDR3 runs from the conserved cysteine through the conserved F or W. Each record gives: D gene, J gene, V gene, clone size, CDR3 protein, CDR3 DNA. The D gene is left open where the match is weak. Not all rows give a size; the values are once, few, many and, for expanded clones, a class.

D gene: TRBD1
J gene: TRBJ1-1
V gene: TRBV2
clone size: NA
CDR3 protein: CASRGQTNTEAFF
CDR3 DNA: TGTGCCAGCAGGGGACAGACGAACACTGAAGCTTTCTTT

D gene: NA
J gene: TRBJ1-2
V gene: TRBV27
clone size: NA
CDR3 protein: CASSLSGSNYGYTF
CDR3 DNA: TGTGCCAGCAGTTTATCAGGGAGTAACTATGGCTACACCTTC

D gene: TRBD1
J gene: TRBJ1-5
V gene: TRBV7-2
clone size: NA
CDR3 protein: CASSSQGGNQPQHF
CDR3 DNA: TGTGCCAGCAGCTCGCAGGGGGGAAATCAGCCCCAGCATTTT

D gene: NA
J gene: TRBJ1-5
V gene: TRBV10-2
clone size: NA
CDR3 protein: CASCTGNEFQDNYSNQPQHF
CDR3 DNA: TGCGCCAGCTGTACCGGGAACGAATTCCAGGATAATTATAGCAATCAGCCCCAGCATTTT

D gene: NA
J gene: TRBJ2-1
V gene: TRBV10-3
clone size: NA
CDR3 protein: CAIKERAESGEQFF
CDR3 DNA: TGTGCCATCAAAGAGAGGGCCGAGTCTGGTGAGCAGTTCTTC

D gene: NA
J gene: TRBJ2-7
V gene: TRBV6-5
clone size: once
CDR3 protein: CASSYSRRASYEQYF
CDR3 DNA: TGTGCCAGCAGTTACAGCCGGAGGGCTTCCTACGAGCAGTACTTC

D gene: TRBD1
J gene: TRBJ1-2
V gene: TRBV7-2
clone size: NA
CDR3 protein: CASSSGQGYGYTF
CDR3 DNA: TGTGCCAGCAGCTCTGGACAGGGGTATGGCTACACCTTC

D gene: NA
J gene: TRBJ2-2
V gene: TRBV5-4
clone size: NA
CDR3 protein: CASSLQGNTGELFF
CDR3 DNA: TGTGCCAGCAGCCTACAGGGAAACACCGGGGAGCTGTTTTTT

D gene: NA
J gene: TRBJ2-1
V gene: TRBV4-1
clone size: NA
CDR3 protein: CASSQVWNEQFF
CDR3 DNA: TGCGCCAGCAGCCAAGTGTGGAATGAGCAGTTCTTC

D gene: NA
J gene: TRBJ2-7
V gene: TRBV5-1
clone size: NA
CDR3 protein: CASSLPTGSGEQYF
CDR3 DNA: TGCGCCAGCAGCTTACCAACAGGGTCGGGCGAGCAGTACTTC

D gene: NA
J gene: TRBJ2-6
V gene: TRBV6-4
clone size: NA
CDR3 protein: CASSRCTRQSRANVLTF
CDR3 DNA: TGTGCCAGCAGTCGGTGCACACGACAAAGTCGGGCCAACGTCCTGACTTTC

D gene: NA
J gene: TRBJ1-1
V gene: TRBV5-4
clone size: NA
CDR3 protein: CASSSAGRSTEAFF
CDR3 DNA: TGTGCCAGCAGCTCGGCGGGAAGGAGCACTGAAGCTTTCTTT

D gene: TRBD1
J gene: TRBJ1-2
V gene: TRBV9
clone size: NA
CDR3 protein: CASSADLDRGLNGYTF
CDR3 DNA: TGTGCCAGCAGCGCGGATTTGGACAGGGGGCTAAATGGCTACACCTTC

D gene: NA
J gene: TRBJ2-3
V gene: TRBV5-1
clone size: NA
CDR3 protein: CASSLNGGRGTDTQYF
CDR3 DNA: TGCGCCAGCAGCTTGAACGGTGGGAGAGGCACAGATACGCAGTATTTT

D gene: NA
J gene: TRBJ2-3
V gene: TRBV14
clone size: NA
CDR3 protein: CASSQVGLNTDTQYF
CDR3 DNA: TGTGCCAGCAGCCAAGTCGGGCTTAACACAGATACGCAGTATTTT

D gene: NA
J gene: TRBJ2-7
V gene: TRBV9
clone size: NA
CDR3 protein: CASSVEDGGREQYF
CDR3 DNA: TGTGCCAGCAGCGTAGAGGACGGCGGCCGCGAGCAGTACTTC

D gene: TRBD2
J gene: TRBJ2-3
V gene: TRBV4-2
clone size: NA
CDR3 protein: CASSPGLAGAGDTQYF
CDR3 DNA: TGTGCCAGCAGCCCGGGACTAGCGGGGGCCGGGGATACGCAGTATTTT

D gene: TRBD1
J gene: TRBJ1-3
V gene: TRBV19
clone size: NA
CDR3 protein: CASTGRDRGNTIYF
CDR3 DNA: TGTGCCAGTACCGGCCGGGACAGGGGAAACACCATATATTTT

D gene: TRBD1
J gene: TRBJ2-3
V gene: TRBV6-6
clone size: NA
CDR3 protein: CASSRGQGEDTQYF
CDR3 DNA: TGTGCCAGCAGTCGTGGACAGGGGGAAGATACGCAGTATTTT

D gene: NA
J gene: TRBJ2-1
V gene: TRBV18
clone size: NA
CDR3 protein: CASSPQRANSYNEQFF
CDR3 DNA: TGTGCCAGCTCACCGCAGCGAGCCAACTCCTACAATGAGCAGTTCTTC

D gene: TRBD1
J gene: TRBJ2-7
V gene: TRBV2
clone size: few
CDR3 protein: CASRSQGAEQYF
CDR3 DNA: TGTGCCAGCAGATCACAGGGGGCCGAGCAGTACTTC

D gene: TRBD1
J gene: TRBJ1-4
V gene: TRBV5-1
clone size: NA
CDR3 protein: CASSLQTGPSEKLFF
CDR3 DNA: TGCGCCAGCAGCCTACAGACAGGGCCGAGTGAAAAACTGTTTTTT

D gene: NA
J gene: TRBJ1-1
V gene: TRBV5-1
clone size: NA
CDR3 protein: CASSSLGQNTEAFF
CDR3 DNA: TGCGCCAGCAGCTCTTTGGGACAGAACACTGAAGCTTTCTTT

D gene: NA
J gene: TRBJ2-2
V gene: TRBV5-1
clone size: NA
CDR3 protein: CASSGGAGVTGELFF
CDR3 DNA: TGCGCCAGCAGCGGGGGAGCCGGGGTAACCGGGGAGCTGTTTTTT

D gene: TRBD1
J gene: TRBJ1-1
V gene: TRBV28
clone size: NA
CDR3 protein: CASVGAGGDTEAFF
CDR3 DNA: TGTGCCAGCGTTGGGGCAGGGGGGGACACTGAAGCTTTCTTT

D gene: TRBD1
J gene: TRBJ2-1
V gene: TRBV5-1
clone size: NA
CDR3 protein: CASTSGGSYNEQFF
CDR3 DNA: TGCGCCAGCACCTCAGGGGGCTCCTACAATGAGCAGTTCTTC